This TCR beta chain was found in a study of T cell responses to AZD1222 COVID-19 vaccine. Study at large: Second-dose schedules of about 4 or about 12 weeks were combined. Regarding the study as a whole: Spike-wide vaccine-associated CD4 TCRs dominated at 160-218 and 743-854. Nearly half of spike-specific TCRs reportedly target unmutated variant regions.

This CDR3 has 14 residues. V lost 4 bases and J 7 bases, leaving 12 bases between the germline ends. The germline gives CDR1 SGHRS, CDR2 YFSETQ. Clones were read by immunoSEQ multiplex PCR, and TCRdb kept only the in-frame ones, dropping some. The table records 95,000 to 100,000 clones, around nine tenths of them present only once. A word on this clone: Its antigen is unknown.

The clonotype originates from an adult in good health. The sample was peripheral blood, taken on day 0 of AZD1222 vaccination. The chain links TRBV5-1 to TRBJ1-6; TRBD1 might be the D (6 bases). CDR3 sequence reads: CASSNGQLNSPLHF. DNA for the CDR3: TGCGCCAGCAGCAATGGACAGCTCAATTCACCCCTCCACTTT.